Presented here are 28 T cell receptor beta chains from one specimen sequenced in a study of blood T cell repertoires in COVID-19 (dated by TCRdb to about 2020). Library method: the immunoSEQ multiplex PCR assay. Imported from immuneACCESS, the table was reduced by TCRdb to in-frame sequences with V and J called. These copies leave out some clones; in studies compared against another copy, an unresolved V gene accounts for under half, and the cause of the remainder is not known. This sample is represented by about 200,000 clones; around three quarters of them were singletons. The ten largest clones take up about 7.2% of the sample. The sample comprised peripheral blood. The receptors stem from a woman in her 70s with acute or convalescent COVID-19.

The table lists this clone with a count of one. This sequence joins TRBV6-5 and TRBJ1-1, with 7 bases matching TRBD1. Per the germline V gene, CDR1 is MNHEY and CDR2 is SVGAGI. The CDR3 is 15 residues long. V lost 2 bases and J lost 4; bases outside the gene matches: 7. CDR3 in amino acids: CASSYIRAGGTEAFF. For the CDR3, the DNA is TGTGCCAGCAGTTACATTCGGGCAGGGGGCACTGAAGCTTTCTTT.

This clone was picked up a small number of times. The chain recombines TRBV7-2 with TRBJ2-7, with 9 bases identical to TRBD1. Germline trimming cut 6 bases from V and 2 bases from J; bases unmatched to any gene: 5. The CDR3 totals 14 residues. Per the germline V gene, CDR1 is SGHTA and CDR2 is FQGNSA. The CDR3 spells CASRPTGGTYEQYF. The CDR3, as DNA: TGTGCCAGCAGACCGACAGGGGGAACCTACGAGCAGTACTTC. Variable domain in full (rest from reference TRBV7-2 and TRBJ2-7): GAGVSQSPSNKVTEKGKDVELRCDPISGHTALYWYRQSLGQGLEFLIYFQGNSAPDKSGLPSDRFSAERTGGSVSTLTIQRTQQEDSAVYLCASRPTGGTYEQYFGPGTRLTVT.

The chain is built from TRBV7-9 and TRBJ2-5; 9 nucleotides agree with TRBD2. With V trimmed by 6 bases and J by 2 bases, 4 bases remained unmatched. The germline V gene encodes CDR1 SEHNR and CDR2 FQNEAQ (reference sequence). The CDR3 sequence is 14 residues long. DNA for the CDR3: TGTGCCAGCAGTTCGACTAGCGGTCAAGAGACCCAGTACTTC. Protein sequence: CASSSTSGQETQYF.

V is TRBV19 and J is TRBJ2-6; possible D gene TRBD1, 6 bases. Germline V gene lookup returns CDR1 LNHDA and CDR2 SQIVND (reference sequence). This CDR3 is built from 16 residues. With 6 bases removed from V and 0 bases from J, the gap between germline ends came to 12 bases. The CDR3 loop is CASRGQGYSGANVLTF. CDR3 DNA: TGTGCCAGTAGAGGGCAGGGGTACTCTGGGGCCAACGTCCTGACTTTC.

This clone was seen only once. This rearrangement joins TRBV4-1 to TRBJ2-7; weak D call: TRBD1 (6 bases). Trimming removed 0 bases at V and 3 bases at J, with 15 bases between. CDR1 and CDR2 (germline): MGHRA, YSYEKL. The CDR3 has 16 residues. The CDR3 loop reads CASSQDERGTNYEQYF. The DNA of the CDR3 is TGCGCCAGCAGCCAAGATGAAAGGGGGACAAACTACGAGCAGTACTTC.

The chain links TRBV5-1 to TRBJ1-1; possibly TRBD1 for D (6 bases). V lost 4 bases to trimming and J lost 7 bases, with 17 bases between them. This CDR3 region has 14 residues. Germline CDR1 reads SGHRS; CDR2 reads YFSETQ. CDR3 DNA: TGCGCCAGCAGCAGGGCTCGGACAGATCATGAAGCTTTCTTT. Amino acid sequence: CASSRARTDHEAFF.

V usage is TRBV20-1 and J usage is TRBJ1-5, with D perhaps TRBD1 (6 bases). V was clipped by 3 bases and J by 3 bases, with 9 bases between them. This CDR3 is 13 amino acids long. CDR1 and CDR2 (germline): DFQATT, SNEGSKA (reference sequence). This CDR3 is CSASGGNNQPQHF. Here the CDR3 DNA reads TGCAGTGCTAGTGGGGGCAACAATCAGCCCCAGCATTTT.

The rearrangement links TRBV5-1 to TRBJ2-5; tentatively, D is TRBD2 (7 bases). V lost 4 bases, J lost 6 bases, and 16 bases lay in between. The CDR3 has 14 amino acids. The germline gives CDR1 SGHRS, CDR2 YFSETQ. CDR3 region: CASSAGPGGQTQYF. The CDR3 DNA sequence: TGCGCCAGCAGCGCTGGGCCGGGGGGCCAGACCCAGTACTTC. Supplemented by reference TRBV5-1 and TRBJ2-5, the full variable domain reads KAGVTQTPRYLIKTRGQQVTLSCSPISGHRSVSWYQQTPGQGLQFLFEYFSETQRNKGNFPGRFSGRQFSNSRSEMNVSTLELGDSALYLCASSAGPGGQTQYFGPGTRLLVL.

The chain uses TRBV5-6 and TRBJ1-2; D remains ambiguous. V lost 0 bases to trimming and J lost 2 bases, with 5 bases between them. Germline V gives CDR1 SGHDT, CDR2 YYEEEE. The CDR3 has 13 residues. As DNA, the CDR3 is TGTGCCAGCAGCTTGGAACAGAACTATGGCTACACCTTC. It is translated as CASSLEQNYGYTF.

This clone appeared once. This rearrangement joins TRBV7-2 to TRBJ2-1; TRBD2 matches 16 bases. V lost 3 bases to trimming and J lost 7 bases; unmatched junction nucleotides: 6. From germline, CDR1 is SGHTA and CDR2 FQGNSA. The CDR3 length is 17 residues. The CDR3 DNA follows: TGTGCCAGCAGCTTCCCGGGACTAGCGGGGGGGATTAATGAGCAGTTCTTC. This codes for CASSFPGLAGGINEQFF.

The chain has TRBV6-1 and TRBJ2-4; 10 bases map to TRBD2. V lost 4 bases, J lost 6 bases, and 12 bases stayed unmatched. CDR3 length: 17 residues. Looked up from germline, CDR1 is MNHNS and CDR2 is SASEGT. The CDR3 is CASSGAGGPSVGNIQYF. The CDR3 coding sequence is TGTGCCAGCAGTGGAGCGGGGGGGCCCTCTGTGGGAAACATTCAGTACTTC.

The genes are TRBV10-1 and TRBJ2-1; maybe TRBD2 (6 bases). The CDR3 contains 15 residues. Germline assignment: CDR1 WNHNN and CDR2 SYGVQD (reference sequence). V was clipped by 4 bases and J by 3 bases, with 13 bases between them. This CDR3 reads CASSVSGLGYNEQFF. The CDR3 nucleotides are TGCGCCAGCAGTGTTAGCGGATTAGGCTACAATGAGCAGTTCTTC.

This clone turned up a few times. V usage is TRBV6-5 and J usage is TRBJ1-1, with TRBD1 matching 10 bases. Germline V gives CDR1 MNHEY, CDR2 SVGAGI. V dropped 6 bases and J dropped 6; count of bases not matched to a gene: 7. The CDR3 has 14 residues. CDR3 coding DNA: TGTGCCAGCAGCCCGGGACAGGGGTATGCTGAAGCTTTCTTT. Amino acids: CASSPGQGYAEAFF.

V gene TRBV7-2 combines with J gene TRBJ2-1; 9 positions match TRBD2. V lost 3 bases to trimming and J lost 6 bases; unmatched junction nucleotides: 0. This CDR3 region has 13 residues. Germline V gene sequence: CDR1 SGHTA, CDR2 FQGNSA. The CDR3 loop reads CASSFSGGNEQFF. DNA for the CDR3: TGTGCCAGCAGCTTTAGCGGGGGCAATGAGCAGTTCTTC. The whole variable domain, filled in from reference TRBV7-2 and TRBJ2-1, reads GAGVSQSPSNKVTEKGKDVELRCDPISGHTALYWYRQSLGQGLEFLIYFQGNSAPDKSGLPSDRFSAERTGGSVSTLTIQRTQQEDSAVYLCASSFSGGNEQFFGPGTRLTVL.

The CDR3 coding sequence is TGTGCCAGCTCACCACGTGGGCGGGGGGGCCAAGATACGCAGTATTTT. Residues: CASSPRGRGGQDTQYF. The rearrangement uses TRBV18 and TRBJ2-3; 9 nucleotides agree with TRBD2. The germline CDR1 and CDR2 sequences are KGHSH and LQKENI. The CDR3 has 16 amino acids. The ends lost 1 base at V and 5 bases at J; junction bases unmatched: 7.

The CDR3 DNA reads as TGCGCCAGCAGCTCCGGGACAGTCTCTGGAAACACCATATATTTT. Translating gives CASSSGTVSGNTIYF. The chain uses TRBV5-1 and TRBJ1-3; 7 bases align to TRBD1. Trimming took 3 bases from V and 0 from J; bases not matched to a gene: 3. Germline CDR1 and CDR2: SGHRS and YFSETQ. This CDR3 has 15 residues.

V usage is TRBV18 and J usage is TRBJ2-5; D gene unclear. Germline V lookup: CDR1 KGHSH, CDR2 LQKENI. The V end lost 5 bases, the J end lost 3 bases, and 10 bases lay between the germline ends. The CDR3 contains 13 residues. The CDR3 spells CASSSNSEETQYF. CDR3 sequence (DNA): TGTGCCAGCTCATCGAATAGTGAAGAGACCCAGTACTTC.

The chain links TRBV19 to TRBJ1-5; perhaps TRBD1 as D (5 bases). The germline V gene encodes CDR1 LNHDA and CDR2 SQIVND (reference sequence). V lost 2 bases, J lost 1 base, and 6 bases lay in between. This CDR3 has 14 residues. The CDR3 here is CASSIQGSNQPQHF. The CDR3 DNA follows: TGTGCCAGTAGTATACAGGGAAGCAATCAGCCCCAGCATTTT. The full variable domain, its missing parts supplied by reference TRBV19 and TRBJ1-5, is DGGITQSPKYLFRKEGQNVTLSCEQNLNHDAMYWYRQDPGQGLRLIYYSQIVNDFQKGDIAEGYSVSREKKESFPLTVTSAQKNPTAFYLCASSIQGSNQPQHFGDGTRLSIL.

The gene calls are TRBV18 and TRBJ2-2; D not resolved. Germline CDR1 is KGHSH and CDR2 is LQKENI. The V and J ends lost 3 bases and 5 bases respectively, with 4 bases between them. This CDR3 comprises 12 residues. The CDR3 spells CASSPRTGELFF. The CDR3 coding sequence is TGTGCCAGCTCACCCAGGACCGGGGAGCTGTTTTTT.

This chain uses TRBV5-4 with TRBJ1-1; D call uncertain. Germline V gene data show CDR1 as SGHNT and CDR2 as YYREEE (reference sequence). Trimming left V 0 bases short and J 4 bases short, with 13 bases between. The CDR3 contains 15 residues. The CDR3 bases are TGTGCCAGCAGCTTGGATCCGGGAGCTCTCACTGAAGCTTTCTTT. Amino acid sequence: CASSLDPGALTEAFF.

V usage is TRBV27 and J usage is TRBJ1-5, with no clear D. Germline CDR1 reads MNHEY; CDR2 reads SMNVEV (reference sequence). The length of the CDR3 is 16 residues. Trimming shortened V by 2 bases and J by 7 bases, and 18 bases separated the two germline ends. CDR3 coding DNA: TGTGCCAGCAGTTTAGCTTCTGGGAGATTGGGCCAGCCCCAGCATTTT. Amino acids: CASSLASGRLGQPQHF.

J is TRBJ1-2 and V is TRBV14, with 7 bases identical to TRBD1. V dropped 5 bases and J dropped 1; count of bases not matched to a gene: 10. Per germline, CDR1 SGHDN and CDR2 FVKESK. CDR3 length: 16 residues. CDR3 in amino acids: CASSSDREQINYGYTF. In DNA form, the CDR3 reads TGTGCCAGCAGCTCAGACAGGGAGCAGATTAACTATGGCTACACCTTC.

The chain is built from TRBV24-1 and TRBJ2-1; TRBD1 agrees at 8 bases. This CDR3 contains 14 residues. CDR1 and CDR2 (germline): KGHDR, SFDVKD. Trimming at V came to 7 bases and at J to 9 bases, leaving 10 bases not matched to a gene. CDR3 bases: TGTGCCACCAGGGCGGGACAGGCCTCCGGTGAGCAGTTCTTC. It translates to CATRAGQASGEQFF.

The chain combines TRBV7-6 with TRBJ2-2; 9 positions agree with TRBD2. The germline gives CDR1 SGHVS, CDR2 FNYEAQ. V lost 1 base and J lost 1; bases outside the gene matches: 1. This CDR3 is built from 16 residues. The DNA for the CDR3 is TGTGCCAGCAGCTTAGTAGCGGGGGAGAACACCGGGGAGCTGTTTTTT. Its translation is CASSLVAGENTGELFF. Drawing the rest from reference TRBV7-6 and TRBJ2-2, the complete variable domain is GAGVSQSPRYKVTKRGQDVALRCDPISGHVSLYWYRQALGQGPEFLTYFNYEAQQDKSGLPNDRFSAERPEGSISTLTIQRTEQRDSAMYRCASSLVAGENTGELFFGEGSRLTVL.

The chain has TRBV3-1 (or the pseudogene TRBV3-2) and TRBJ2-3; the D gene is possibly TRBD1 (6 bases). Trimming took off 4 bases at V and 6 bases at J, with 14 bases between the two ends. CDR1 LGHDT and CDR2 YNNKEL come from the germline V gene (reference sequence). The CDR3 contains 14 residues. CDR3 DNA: TGTGCCAGCAGCCCGAAAGTGGGGGCTGATACGCAGTATTTT. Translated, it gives CASSPKVGADTQYF.

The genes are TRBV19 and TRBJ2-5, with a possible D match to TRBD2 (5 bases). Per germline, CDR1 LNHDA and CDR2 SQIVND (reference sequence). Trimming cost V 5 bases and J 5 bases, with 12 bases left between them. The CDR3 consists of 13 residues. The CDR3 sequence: CASSSGDQETQYF. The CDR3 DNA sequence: TGTGCCAGTAGTTCCGGGGATCAGGAGACCCAGTACTTC.

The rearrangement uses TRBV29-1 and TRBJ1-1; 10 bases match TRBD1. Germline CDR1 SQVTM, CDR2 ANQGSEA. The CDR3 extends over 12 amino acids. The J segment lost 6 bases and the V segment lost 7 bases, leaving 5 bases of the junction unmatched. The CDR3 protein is CSARQGAAEAFF. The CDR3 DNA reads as TGCAGCGCCCGACAGGGGGCCGCTGAAGCTTTCTTT.

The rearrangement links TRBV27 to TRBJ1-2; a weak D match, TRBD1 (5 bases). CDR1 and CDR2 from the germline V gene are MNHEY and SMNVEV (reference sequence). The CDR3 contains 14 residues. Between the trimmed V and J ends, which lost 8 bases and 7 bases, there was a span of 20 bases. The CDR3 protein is CASATGGQSGGYTF. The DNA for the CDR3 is TGTGCCAGCGCCACGGGGGGTCAGTCCGGTGGCTACACCTTC.